Included here is one T cell receptor (beta chain) sequence, with context. V gave up 0 bases and J gave up 5 bases, with 16 bases separating them. Germline V gene sequence: CDR1 LNHNV, CDR2 YYDKDF (reference sequence). CDR3 length: 16 amino acids. The data were obtained in a study of blood T cell repertoires in COVID-19. Repertoires were generated with immunoSEQ multiplex PCR, while TCRdb's copy carries only in-frame clones and drops some. The table lists about 180,000 clones, roughly 85% of them singletons. This TCR was sampled from a woman aged 45-59 years with COVID-19, enrolled during active disease. Input material: peripheral blood. The J gene is TRBJ1-1, the V gene TRBV15; D remains unclear. The CDR3: CATSRDPGNSRTEAFF. CDR3 sequence (DNA): TGTGCCACCAGCAGAGACCCCGGGAACTCAAGGACTGAAGCTTTCTTT.